The following is a T cell receptor beta chain sequence with its context. The antigen is undetermined. The CDR3 end lies 3 residues beyond the end of the read and is filled in from the germline J gene. The data originate from a study of T cell clonality in common variable immunodeficiency. Study-wide results and caveats: Repertoire-complication correlations in CVID were limited by patient heterogeneity. In common variable immunodeficiency, TCR beta chains reportedly carried fewer deletions and N-nucleotide insertions. CVID subjects showed higher TCRbeta clonality than healthy controls.

Equal genomic DNA amounts from CVID and control samples were sequenced. Sequencing was performed with immunoSEQ multiplex PCR; in TCRdb, only in-frame clones are kept and a portion is missing. The record shows some 26,000 clones for this sample, with no singletons present. V lost 0 bases, J lost 6 bases, and 10 bases lay in between. This CDR3 is 13 amino acids long. Germline CDR1 and CDR2: SGHRS and YFSETQ. The clonotype originates from a human donor with common variable immunodeficiency. Specimen: peripheral blood mononuclear cells. This chain uses TRBV5-1 with TRBJ2-7; D gene uncertain. The part of the CDR3 DNA that was read is TGCGCCAGCAGCTTGGATGGCCTTCGCGAG. Translated, it gives CASSLDGLRE. The entire CDR3 reads CASSLDGLREQYF.